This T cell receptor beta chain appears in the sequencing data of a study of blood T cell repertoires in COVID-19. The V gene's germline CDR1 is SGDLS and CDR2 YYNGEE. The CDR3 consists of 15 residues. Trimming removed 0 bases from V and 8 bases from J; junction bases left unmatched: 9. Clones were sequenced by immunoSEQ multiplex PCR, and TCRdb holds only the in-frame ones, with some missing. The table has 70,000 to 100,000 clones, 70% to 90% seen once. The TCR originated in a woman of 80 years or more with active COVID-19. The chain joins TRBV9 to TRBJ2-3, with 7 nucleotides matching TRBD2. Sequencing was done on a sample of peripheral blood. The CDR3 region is CASSVGGGSRGTQYF. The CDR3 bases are TGTGCCAGCAGCGTAGGTGGCGGGAGTAGGGGTACGCAGTATTTT.